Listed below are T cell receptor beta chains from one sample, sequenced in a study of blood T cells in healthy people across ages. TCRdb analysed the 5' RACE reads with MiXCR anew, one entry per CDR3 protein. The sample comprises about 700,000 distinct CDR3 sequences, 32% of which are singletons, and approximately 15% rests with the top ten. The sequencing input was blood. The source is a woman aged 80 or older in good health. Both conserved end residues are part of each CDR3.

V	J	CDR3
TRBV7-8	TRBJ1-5	CASSLWVGQPQHF
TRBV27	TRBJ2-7	CASSLDRFPYEHYF
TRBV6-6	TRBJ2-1	CASSPGTTPYNEQFF
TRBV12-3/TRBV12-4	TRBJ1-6	CASSFQFSPLHF
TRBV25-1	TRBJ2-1	CASSAEGVLLGEQFF
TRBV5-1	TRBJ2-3	CASNPGQARADTQYF
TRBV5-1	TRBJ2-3	CASSVTGGSDTQYF
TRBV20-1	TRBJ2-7	CSARDGHPEAYEQYF
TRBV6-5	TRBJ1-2	CASSYFGQGASGGYTF
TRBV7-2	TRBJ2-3	CASSSWRGGTDTQYF
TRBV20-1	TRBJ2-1	CSAAGLAGDFSYNEQFF
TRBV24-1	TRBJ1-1	CATSDSKTQGMNTEAFF
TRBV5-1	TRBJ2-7	CASSLSGGHVYEQYF